These T cell receptor beta chains were read from a single sample in a study of CD8+CD57+ T cells in acquired aplastic anemia. TCRdb re-called the reads through MiXCR, storing one row per CDR3 protein. The profile shows 200,000 to 300,000 distinct CDR3 sequences, approximately 50% of them singletons. Sequencing used sorted CD4+, CD8+, or CD8+CD57+ T cells (not recorded which) from PBMCs. These receptors were taken from a human donor with aplastic anemia. The CDR3 runs from the conserved cysteine through the conserved F or W. Fields, in order: clone size, V gene, CDR3 protein. Part of the rows lack a size; the others show once, few, many or a class for expanded clones.

clone_size: -
v_call: TRBV7-9
cdr3_aa: CASSPQGGGYTF

clone_size: many
v_call: TRBV12-3/TRBV12-4
cdr3_aa: CASSEGTSGNGVRETQYF

clone_size: many
v_call: TRBV14
cdr3_aa: CASSITGGYTDTQYF

clone_size: -
v_call: TRBV2
cdr3_aa: CASGPNEQFF

clone_size: -
v_call: TRBV7-6
cdr3_aa: CASSPRITDTQYF

clone_size: few
v_call: TRBV30
cdr3_aa: CAWSDPLASGANVLTF

clone_size: few
v_call: TRBV30
cdr3_aa: CAWSVSRLPYEQYF

clone_size: many
v_call: TRBV29-1
cdr3_aa: CSVEAVAGYEQYF

clone_size: many
v_call: TRBV2
cdr3_aa: CASRTGTGDNQPQHF

clone_size: many
v_call: TRBV19
cdr3_aa: CASSTLVAAKGHTTWNYGYTF

clone_size: -
v_call: TRBV7-9
cdr3_aa: CASSLGTGLIYGYTF

clone_size: -
v_call: TRBV7-9
cdr3_aa: CASSPGGPTYNEQFF

clone_size: many
v_call: TRBV20-1
cdr3_aa: CSARDLEGGFQPQHF

clone_size: -
v_call: TRBV3-1
cdr3_aa: CASSRRTSTGGELFF

clone_size: -
v_call: TRBV14
cdr3_aa: CASSQEMNSPLHF

clone_size: many
v_call: TRBV5-6
cdr3_aa: CASSLGLADNEQFF

clone_size: -
v_call: TRBV29-1
cdr3_aa: CSVALQTEERFNYGYTF

clone_size: -
v_call: TRBV10-3
cdr3_aa: CASSPRLGTGKFTYEQYF

clone_size: many
v_call: TRBV20-1
cdr3_aa: CSANPQDSVIEAFF

clone_size: many
v_call: TRBV10-2
cdr3_aa: CASSDKWGRLVFYNEQFF

clone_size: -
v_call: TRBV2
cdr3_aa: CASSDGSYNEQFF

clone_size: -
v_call: TRBV4-1
cdr3_aa: CASSQDRVRWDRGTYEQYF

clone_size: -
v_call: TRBV2
cdr3_aa: CASVIGGNNSPLHF

clone_size: many
v_call: TRBV15
cdr3_aa: CATRLRRGGETQYF

clone_size: few
v_call: TRBV20-1
cdr3_aa: CSARDRAHNSPLHF

clone_size: few
v_call: TRBV24-1
cdr3_aa: CATRGTGSMNTEAFF

clone_size: many
v_call: TRBV6-4
cdr3_aa: CASSETTHVNSSPLHF

clone_size: -
v_call: TRBV5-1
cdr3_aa: CASSLDRAGYEQYF

clone_size: many
v_call: TRBV7-9
cdr3_aa: CASSPVMAGPYEQYF

clone_size: many
v_call: TRBV7-3
cdr3_aa: CASSLQSGTSGETYNEQFF

clone_size: many
v_call: TRBV7-9
cdr3_aa: CASSLEGGSNQPQHF

clone_size: -
v_call: TRBV10-3
cdr3_aa: CASSGGPFNEQFF

clone_size: -
v_call: TRBV7-6
cdr3_aa: CASSLDGGGGVNEQFF

clone_size: many
v_call: TRBV6-2/TRBV6-3
cdr3_aa: CASSPPHQPQHF

clone_size: many
v_call: TRBV24-1
cdr3_aa: CATSDFGPGLETQYF

clone_size: many
v_call: TRBV7-8
cdr3_aa: CASSPKRTEAFF

clone_size: many
v_call: TRBV4-3
cdr3_aa: CASSQSSGGNNEQFF

clone_size: many
v_call: TRBV6-5
cdr3_aa: CASSYSKGQPQHF

clone_size: many
v_call: TRBV4-1
cdr3_aa: CASSQGVASYEQYF

clone_size: many
v_call: TRBV11-2
cdr3_aa: CASSWRMYEQYF

clone_size: many
v_call: TRBV5-8
cdr3_aa: CASSLTGTSGATDTQYF

clone_size: many
v_call: TRBV7-3
cdr3_aa: CASSASLANRYEQYF